The 30 T cell receptor beta chains below were found in one sample sequenced in a study of shared clonotypes between healthy human individuals. Sequencing used immunoSEQ multiplex PCR; TCRdb keeps in-frame clones, though not all of them. Of about 520,000 clones in the sample, roughly 80% were seen once. Sequenced material: PBMCs. The receptors stem from a woman between 40 and 55 years old in good health. Some clones in this sample may be carry-over from other donors' samples.

This clone was observed once. The rearrangement joins TRBV27 to TRBJ2-2; D possibly uses TRBD1 or TRBD2 (6 bases each). Looked up from germline, CDR1 is MNHEY and CDR2 is SMNVEV (reference sequence). The V and J ends lost 1 base and 0 bases respectively, with 9 bases between them. The CDR3 length is 16 residues. In nucleotides, the CDR3 is TGTGCCAGCAGTTTATACGGGGGCTCGAACACCGGGGAGCTGTTTTTT. Its protein is CASSLYGGSNTGELFF.

At least ten counts were recorded for this clone. The same CDR3 can be traced to other DNA sequences in this sample. The J gene is TRBJ2-7, the V gene TRBV18; unclear D gene. CDR3 length: 14 amino acids. CDR1 KGHSH and CDR2 LQKENI come from the germline V gene. Trimming shortened V by 4 bases and J by 1 base, and 11 bases separated the two germline ends. Here the CDR3 DNA reads TGTGCCAGCTCACACATGGACGGATCCTACGAGCAGTACTTC. Amino acid sequence: CASSHMDGSYEQYF.

On this clone: A read error likely explains this, since a far larger clone differs by one base. The chain employs TRBV2 and TRBJ1-1; D perhaps matches TRBD1 (6 bases). This CDR3 is built from 14 residues. With 5 bases removed from V and 8 bases from J, the gap between germline ends came to 18 bases. Germline V CDR1 and CDR2: SNHLY, FYNNEI. Here the CDR3 DNA reads TGTGCCAGCAGTAAAGAAACAGGGATTAGGGAAGCTTTCTTT. Amino acids: CASSKETGIREAFF.

Comments on this clone: A far larger clone is only one base removed, so a read error is likely. The chain uses TRBV30 and TRBJ2-2; D is uncertain. The V end lost 2 bases, the J end lost 3 bases, and 13 bases lay between the germline ends. The CDR3 has 15 residues. Germline CDR1 is GTSNPN and CDR2 is SVGIG (reference sequence). The CDR3 bases are TGTGCCTGGAGTCGAGGAAGCAAGTACACCGGGGAGCTGTTTTTT. Translation gives CAWSRGSKYTGELFF. Full variable domain (remainder filled in from reference TRBV30 and TRBJ2-2): SQTIHQWPATLVQPVGSPLSLECTVEGTSNPNLYWYRQAAGRGLQLLFYSVGIGQISSEVPQNLSASRPQDRQFILSSKKLLLSDSGFYLCAWSRGSKYTGELFFGEGSRLTVL.

Regarding this clone: It differs at one base from a far larger clone, so likely a read error. The sample contains more than one DNA sequence encoding this CDR3. The chain uses TRBV5-1 and TRBJ2-6, with 7 bases identical to TRBD1. The CDR3 is 18 residues long. Germline V gene lookup returns CDR1 SGHRS and CDR2 YFSETQ. CDR3 nucleotides: TGCGCCAGCAGCAGGGACAGTCGGGGCGTTGGTGGGGCCAACGTCCTGACCTTC. Translating it yields CASSRDSRGVGGANVLTF.

Of note for this clone: One base separates it from a far larger clone, so it is likely a read error. Other DNA variants within this sample encode the same CDR3. The chain employs TRBV6-6 and TRBJ2-7; 10 positions match TRBD1. Germline V gives CDR1 MNHNY, CDR2 SVGAGI (reference sequence). This CDR3 region has 12 residues. V was clipped by 5 bases and J by 10 bases; unmatched bases: 5. The CDR3 sequence is CASSTGQGGQYF. In DNA form, the CDR3 reads TGTGCCAGCAGTACTGGACAGGGGGGACAGTACTTC.

This chain links TRBV7-8 with TRBJ2-7; 11 positions match TRBD2. Germline V CDR1 and CDR2: SGHVS, FQNEAQ. The CDR3 spans 15 residues. V was pared by 5 bases and J by 2 bases, with 5 bases of the junction left unmatched. The CDR3 DNA follows: TGTGCCAGCAGCGAGACTAGCGGGGCCGCCTACGAGCAGTACTTC. Its translation is CASSETSGAAYEQYF.

The rearrangement links TRBV5-4 to TRBJ1-2; 11 bases map to TRBD1. Trimming cost V 3 bases and J 6 bases; bases outside gene matches: 10. The germline CDR1 and CDR2 sequences are SGHNT and YYREEE (reference sequence). CDR3 size: 16 residues. In nucleotides, the CDR3 is TGTGCCAGCAGCTCAAAACGGGACAGGGGGAGCGATGGCTACACCTTC. It yields the protein CASSSKRDRGSDGYTF.

The chain links TRBV25-1 to TRBJ2-1, with D unclear. V was pared by 6 bases and J by 7 bases, with 13 bases between. Germline V gene sequence: CDR1 MGHDK, CDR2 SYGVNS. The CDR3 has 13 amino acids. The CDR3 spells CASRDVPANEQFF. Written as DNA, the CDR3 is TGTGCCAGCAGGGACGTACCGGCAAATGAGCAGTTCTTC.

Worth noting for this clone: This likely came from a read error, as a far larger clone is one base away. Other nucleotide sequences in the sample specify the same CDR3. The chain recombines TRBV10-1 with TRBJ1-1, with a possible D match to TRBD1 (5 bases). The CDR3 covers 13 residues. V was shortened by 7 bases and J by 2 bases, with 11 bases between the two germline ends. Per germline, CDR1 WNHNN and CDR2 SYGVQD (reference sequence). CDR3 in DNA: TGCGCCAGCATGGGGGGTGCAAACACTGAAGCTTTCTTT. Its protein product is CASMGGANTEAFF.

The sample holds one count of this clone. The chain uses TRBV30 and TRBJ1-5; TRBD1 matches at 8 bases. Germline V gene data show CDR1 as GTSNPN and CDR2 as SVGIG (reference sequence). Losses at the gene ends were 0 bases for V and 7 bases for J; bases not matched to a gene: 5. The length of the CDR3 is 14 residues. In DNA form, the CDR3 reads TGTGCCTGGAGTGTTGGACAGGGTCGCCAGCCCCAGCATTTT. It yields the protein CAWSVGQGRQPQHF.

The chain carries TRBV30 and TRBJ2-7; D is possibly TRBD1 or TRBD2 (5 bases each). Germline loops: CDR1 GTSNPN, CDR2 SVGIG (reference sequence). Between the trimmed V and J ends, which lost 5 bases and 3 bases, there was a span of 17 bases. The CDR3 runs 14 residues. CDR3 amino acids: CAWCPGPTGYEQYF. The CDR3 DNA follows: TGTGCCTGGTGTCCGGGACCAACCGGCTACGAGCAGTACTTC. Variable domain in full (rest from reference TRBV30 and TRBJ2-7): SQTIHQWPATLVQPVGSPLSLECTVEGTSNPNLYWYRQAAGRGLQLLFYSVGIGQISSEVPQNLSASRPQDRQFILSSKKLLLSDSGFYLCAWCPGPTGYEQYFGPGTRLTVT.

To note about this clone: A far larger clone is a single base away, which makes a read error likely. CDR3 in DNA: TGTGCCACCAGCAGAGTAGGGACTAGCGGGGATAAGACCCAGTACTTC. It translates to CATSRVGTSGDKTQYF. V is TRBV15 and J is TRBJ2-5; TRBD2 aligns across 13 bases. The CDR3 is made up of 16 amino acids. V trimming: 1 base; J trimming: 6 bases; junction bases outside the gene matches: 5. The germline V gene has CDR1 LNHNV and CDR2 YYDKDF (reference sequence).

The V call is TRBV4-2, the J call TRBJ1-2, with D perhaps matching TRBD1 (5 bases). Trimming stripped 6 bases from V and 7 bases from J, with 18 bases between. This CDR3 comprises 14 residues. Germline V lookup: CDR1 LGHNA, CDR2 YNFKEQ. The CDR3 nucleotides are TGTGCCAGCAGACCCGACAGTAACTATGGTGGCTACACCTTC. It codes for CASRPDSNYGGYTF.

This clone was seen only once. V is TRBV28 and J is TRBJ2-3; 11 bases are shared with TRBD2. CDR1 MDHEN and CDR2 SYDVKM come from the germline V gene. V shed 6 bases and J 1 base; nucleotides not matched to a gene: 6. The CDR3 extends over 16 amino acids. For the CDR3, the DNA is TGTGCCAGCAGCGAAACTAGCGGGAGCCGCACAGATACGCAGTATTTT. This codes for CASSETSGSRTDTQYF.

Comments on this clone: One base away lies a much larger clone, so this may be a sequencing read error. V gene TRBV5-6 combines with J gene TRBJ1-1; a weak D match, TRBD1 (5 bases). V was pared by 2 bases and J by 0 bases, with 8 bases between. The CDR3 has 14 amino acids. Germline CDR1 is SGHDT and CDR2 is YYEEEE. CDR3: CASSFDRLNTEAFF. Here the CDR3 DNA reads TGTGCCAGCAGCTTCGACAGACTGAACACTGAAGCTTTCTTT.

The chain recombines TRBV28 with TRBJ2-7, with TRBD1 as a possible D gene (6 bases). The CDR3 contains 15 residues. V gave up 0 bases and J gave up 1 base, with 10 bases separating them. In germline, CDR1 is MDHEN, CDR2 SYDVKM. This CDR3 reads CASSLWGAESYEQYF. For the CDR3, the DNA is TGTGCCAGCAGTTTATGGGGGGCTGAGTCCTACGAGCAGTACTTC. Filled out from reference TRBV28 and TRBJ2-7, the complete variable domain reads DVKVTQSSRYLVKRTGEKVFLECVQDMDHENMFWYRQDPGLGLRLIYFSYDVKMKEKGDIPEGYSVSREKKERFSLILESASTNQTSMYLCASSLWGAESYEQYFGPGTRLTVT.

Note on this clone: Germline is not matched at one junction end, which may reflect a read error. This chain links TRBV5-8 with TRBJ2-7; D is unclear. CDR3 length: 9 residues. Germline loops: CDR1 SGHTS, CDR2 YDEGEE. DNA for the CDR3: TGTGCCAGCAGCTTGGTTTATGGCTTC. Residues: CASSLVYGF.

This clone was counted only a few times. It differs at one base from a far larger clone, so likely a read error. The genes are TRBV7-9 and TRBJ1-1; D uncertain. CDR1 and CDR2 (germline): SEHNR, FQNEAQ (reference sequence). There are 12 residues in the CDR3. Here the CDR3 reads CASSLANTGAFF. The CDR3 nucleotides read TGTGCCAGCAGCTTAGCCAACACTGGAGCTTTCTTT. The full variable domain, rest sourced from reference TRBV7-9 and TRBJ1-1, is DTGVSQNPRHKITKRGQNVTFRCDPISEHNRLYWYRQTLGQGPEFLTYFQNEAQLEKSRLLSDRFSAERPKGSFSTLEIQRTEQGDSAMYLCASSLANTGAFFGQGTRLTVV.

The chain employs TRBV7-3 and TRBJ2-1; tentatively, D is TRBD2 (6 bases). The germline gives CDR1 SGHTA, CDR2 FQGTGA. The CDR3 runs 14 residues. Trimming left V 8 bases short and J 2 bases short, with 13 bases between. The CDR3 DNA reads as TGTGCCAGCGGGGCTAGCGCAGCCTACAATGAGCAGTTCTTC. This gives the protein CASGASAAYNEQFF.

This sequence joins TRBV5-1 and TRBJ1-1; tentatively, D is TRBD1 (5 bases). Trimming took off 4 bases at V and 0 bases at J, with 10 bases between the two ends. The CDR3 runs to 14 residues. Germline V CDR1 and CDR2: SGHRS, YFSETQ. In DNA form, the CDR3 reads TGCGCCAGCAGCCGGGGGGTTGTGAACACTGAAGCTTTCTTT. Encoded protein: CASSRGVVNTEAFF.

In the case of this clone: This likely reflects a read error, since a far larger clone is one base away. This same CDR3 is encoded by further DNA sequences in the sample. The V and J genes are TRBV29-1 and TRBJ1-2; D gene uncertain. Trimming shortened V by 5 bases and J by 6 bases, and 19 bases separated the two germline ends. CDR1 and CDR2 (germline): SQVTM, ANQGSEA. The CDR3 runs to 14 residues. The CDR3 loop reads CSVTSLRDNDGYTF. The DNA of the CDR3 is TGCAGCGTTACCTCCCTCCGTGACAACGATGGCTACACCTTC.

Concerning this clone: This likely came from a read error, as a far larger clone is one base away. Other nucleotide sequences in the sample specify the same CDR3. The chain carries TRBV7-2 and TRBJ2-7; 9 nucleotides line up with TRBD1. Germline CDR1 is SGHTA and CDR2 is FQGNSA. The length of the CDR3 is 14 residues. CDR3 region: CASSWDRDSYEQYF. DNA for the CDR3: TGTGCCAGCAGCTGGGACAGGGACTCCTACGAGCAGTACTTT.

CDR3 loop: CASTQNTEAFF. The CDR3 nucleotides are TGTGCCAGCACTCAAAACACTGAAGCTTTCTTT. The genes are TRBV6-1 and TRBJ1-1; D not certain. Per germline, CDR1 MNHNS and CDR2 SASEGT. CDR3 size: 11 residues. V was shortened by 7 bases and J by 2 bases, with 5 bases between the two germline ends.

This chain links TRBV2 with TRBJ2-5; tentatively, D is TRBD1 (5 bases). The CDR3 covers 14 residues. Germline CDR1 is SNHLY and CDR2 is FYNNEI. V was pared by 4 bases and J by 2 bases, with 11 bases between. The CDR3 sequence is CASSVITGQETQYF. The CDR3 coding sequence is TGTGCCAGCAGTGTCATTACAGGACAAGAGACCCAGTACTTC.

The chain has TRBV7-6 and TRBJ2-7; D not resolved. This CDR3 has 16 amino acids. The germline CDR1 and CDR2 sequences are SGHVS and FNYEAQ. V shed 1 base and J shed 0 bases, with 13 bases lying between them. The CDR3 nucleotides read TGTGCCAGCAGCTTAGGTGTAGGGCCCCTCTCCTACGAGCAGTACTTC. It encodes CASSLGVGPLSYEQYF.

The chain links TRBV29-1 to TRBJ2-3; D may match TRBD1 or TRBD2 (6 bases each). The CDR3 length is 15 residues. Germline CDR1 is SQVTM and CDR2 is ANQGSEA. Trimming stripped 2 bases from V and 3 bases from J, with 15 bases between. CDR3 amino acids: CSVERGASGTDTQYF. The CDR3 DNA is TGCAGCGTTGAAAGGGGGGCTAGTGGGACAGATACGCAGTATTTT.

As regards this clone: A single base is all that separates this from a far larger clone, so a read error is likely. The V gene is TRBV4-1, the J gene TRBJ2-5; 12 positions agree with TRBD1. Germline lookup yields CDR1 MGHRA and CDR2 YSYEKL. The CDR3 consists of 16 residues. The CDR3 DNA reads TGCGCCAGCGGCCAAGAAGGGACAGGGGGCGCTGAGACCCAGTACTTC. Translating it yields CASGQEGTGGAETQYF.

The chain is built from TRBV5-1 and TRBJ2-7; 12 bases map to TRBD2. The CDR3 loop spans 15 amino acids. V was clipped by 0 bases and J by 5 bases; unmatched bases: 3. CDR1 is SGHRS, CDR2 YFSETQ, per germline. CDR3 in amino acids: CASSLGLAGEDEQYF. CDR3 in DNA: TGCGCCAGCAGCTTGGGACTAGCGGGAGAGGACGAGCAGTACTTC.

The J gene is TRBJ1-5, the V gene TRBV6-1; TRBD1 is a possible D gene (6 bases). The germline V gene has CDR1 MNHNS and CDR2 SASEGT. Between the trimmed V and J ends, which lost 3 bases and 0 bases, there was a span of 9 bases. This CDR3 region has 15 residues. CDR3 in DNA: TGTGCCAGCAGTGAGGAGACAGGTAGCAATCAGCCCCAGCATTTT. Translating it yields CASSEETGSNQPQHF.